This T cell receptor beta chain was profiled in a study of OX40 agonist ivuxolimab in advanced cancers. CDR3 length: 16 amino acids. Trimming removed 2 bases from V and 5 bases from J, with 18 bases in between. The germline V gene has CDR1 MGHDK and CDR2 SYGVNS. TCRdb keeps only in-frame clones here, not all; method: immunoSEQ multiplex PCR. The table has roughly 64,000 clones, around four fifths seen once; the top ten hold less than 2.5%. This clone was counted once. V usage is TRBV25-1 and J usage is TRBJ2-5; a possible D gene is TRBD1 (6 bases). The sequence was obtained from an adult with an advanced solid tumor such as melanoma, head and neck, liver or kidney cancer. Specimen: CD4+ or CD8+ T cells sorted from blood, collected in a trial of the OX40 agonist ivuxolimab. CDR3 DNA sequence: TGTGCCAGCAGTGAAAGAGGGGGTACAGGGCGCGAGACCCAGTACTTC. Translation gives CASSERGGTGRETQYF.